Listed here is a single T cell receptor (beta chain). Its antigen is not yet known. The sample is drawn from a study of CXCR3-negative and CXCR3-positive naive CD8 T cells (dated by TCRdb to the late 2010s). Concerning the study at large: In total, about 130 million TRB reads were obtained, which works out to roughly 1.5 +/- 0.3 million reads per library. Data from 11 donors, pooled across two independent experiments, went into the diversity and physicochemical repertoire analyses. TRBV-TRBJ cluster analysis included naive subsets from roughly 5 donors and memory cells from 3 donors.

Broad study findings and their caveats: Because surface CD5, which is linked to self-reactivity in mice, was comparable between the naive subsets, TCR interaction strength was also inferred from TRB CDR3 physicochemical properties. TRB CDR3s from CXCR3-positive naive cells showed higher hydrophobicity (lower Kidera factor 4), lower energy, and higher strength and volume indices than CXCR3-negative naive cells. Naive CXCR3-negative and CXCR3-positive cells from the same donor showed similar TRBV-TRBJ usage, whereas memory cells showed distinct patterns. Comparably high repertoire diversity was found in both naive subsets, whereas much lower repertoire diversity was found in memory CD8+ T cells. Freshly isolated PBMCs were used for most assays because CXCR3 expression partially decreased after cryopreservation.

TCRdb names NextSeq 550 as the instrument used. The Human TCR Profiling Kit (MiLaboratory) was used to make UMI-labeled 5' RACE TRB cDNA libraries. cDNA synthesis used the entire amount of extracted RNA, and PCR amplification then used the entire amount of cDNA produced. The libraries were made side by side, with each library going through the same number of PCR cycles. Per the authors' processing: With a requirement of at least two reads per UMI, MIGEC and MiXCR extracted about 56,000 +/- 9,600 unique UMI-labeled TRB cDNA molecules per library. On average, each library contained approximately 40,000 +/- 10,000 functional in-frame TRB CDR3 nucleotide clonotypes without stop codons. After downsampling to 5000 UMI-labeled TRB molecules per sample, diversity metrics such as normalized Shannon-Wiener and Chao1 were calculated in VDJtools. VDJtools computed clonotype-size-weighted physicochemical properties of the central five CDR3 residues: interaction energy, strength, volume and Kidera factor 4. After TCRdb reprocessed the reads, each CDR3 protein sequence was kept as one row, without DNA. These V and J calls derive from TCRdb rather than the authors' analysis. The table for this sample lists tens of thousands of distinct CDR3 sequences. Of the sample, about 0.84% is held by the ten largest clones.

CDR1 and CDR2 were assigned from the germline V gene as SGHTA and FQGTGA. The CDR3 starts with the cysteine, ends with the phenylalanine, and has 16 residues. No DNA accompanies this entry. For each CD8+ T cell subset, flow sorting was done in triplicate, and 310,000 or so cells per subset went directly into RLT lysis buffer. To keep memory contaminants out, a stringent definition of naive CD8+ T cells was applied: CD45RO-CCR7+CD27+CD95-. Standard density gradient centrifugation was used to isolate peripheral blood mononuclear cells from buffy coats. A FACSAria III was used to flow-sort naive CD8+ T cells into CXCR3-negative and CXCR3-positive populations. Total RNA was extracted from sorted cells with an RNeasy Mini Kit.

The rearrangement joined TRBV7-3 to TRBJ2-3; TCRdb selects TRBD1, and the lack of DNA leaves this call unchecked. This receptor was obtained from a human donor in good health. Some clones in this sample may be carry-over from other donors' samples. Sample: naive CXCR3+ CD8+ T cells from blood. This sample's cell subset or site label indicates: CD45RO-CCR7+CD27+CD95- naive CD8+ T cells expressing CXCR3 (TNR3+). The CDR3 amino acid sequence is: CASSLGGGGAPDTQYF.